This TCR beta chain was sequenced in a study of early T cells in non-severe SARS-CoV-2 infection. TCRdb fed the 5' RACE reads into MiXCR, producing one record per CDR3 protein. The data hold roughly 41,000 distinct CDR3 sequences, with about 5.2% observed a single time. Germline CDR1 and CDR2: MNHNY and SVGAGI (reference sequence). The ends lost 8 bases at V and 5 bases at J; junction bases unmatched: 10. The CDR3 totals 14 residues. This clonotype was seen ten or more times. This chain connects TRBV6-6 to TRBJ2-5, with 8 bases lining up with TRBD2. This sequence was found in an adult who was a healthcare worker with PCR-confirmed SARS-CoV-2 infection or an uninfected control (not recorded which). Sequenced here: whole blood, sampled at baseline. The CDR3 sequence is CASSRGGSLETQYF. CDR3 bases: TGTGCCAGCTCCCGGGGGGGTAGCTTGGAGACCCAGTACTTC.